The sequence of this TCR beta chain was determined in a study of PD-1 blockade in classical Hodgkin lymphoma. A few counts support this clone. The time point is: cycle 4 day 1 (C4D1), after more than 5 weeks of nivolumab. After autologous stem cell transplantation all patients relapsed, and prior brentuximab vedotin exposure differed between cohorts. Magnetic depletion of non-target cells from thawed PBMCs yielded purified CD8+ T cells. Best response was recorded as complete response, partial response or progressive disease. TCRdb's copy holds only in-frame clones and misses some; the assay was immunoSEQ multiplex PCR. The sample carries some 10,000 clones, roughly 70% recorded once. The CDR3 sequence is 16 residues long. V dropped 2 bases and J dropped 2 bases, with 13 bases sitting between them. Germline CDR1 is MDHEN and CDR2 is SYDVKM.

The sequenced sample was CD8+ T cells from blood, obtained before the fourth cycle of nivolumab. The V call is TRBV28, the J call TRBJ2-1; D is uncertain. The receptor was isolated from a human donor with classical Hodgkin lymphoma. CDR3 in DNA: TGTGCCAGCAGTTTAGTGGGCGGCGGAACCTACAATGAGCAGTTCTTC. As protein: CASSLVGGGTYNEQFF.